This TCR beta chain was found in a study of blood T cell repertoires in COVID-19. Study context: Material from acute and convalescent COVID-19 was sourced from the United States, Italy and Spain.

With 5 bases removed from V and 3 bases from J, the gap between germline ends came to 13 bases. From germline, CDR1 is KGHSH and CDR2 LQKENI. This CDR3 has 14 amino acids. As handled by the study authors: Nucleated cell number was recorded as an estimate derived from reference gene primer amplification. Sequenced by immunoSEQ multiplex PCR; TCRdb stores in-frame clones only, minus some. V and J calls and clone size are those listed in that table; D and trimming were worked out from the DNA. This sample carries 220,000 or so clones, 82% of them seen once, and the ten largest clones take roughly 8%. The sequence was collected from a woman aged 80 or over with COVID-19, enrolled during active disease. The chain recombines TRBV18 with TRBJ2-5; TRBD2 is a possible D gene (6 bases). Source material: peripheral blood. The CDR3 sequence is CASSGTRIKETQYF. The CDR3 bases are TGTGCCAGCTCAGGGACTCGAATAAAAGAGACCCAGTACTTC.